A single TCR beta chain is shown here with its context. This clonotype was seen ten or more times. The specificity of this receptor is unknown. No base quality values were provided; no much bigger clone lies one nucleotide off. The data derive from a study of T-cell reconstitution after alpha-beta-depleted transplantation in children (dated by TCRdb to about 2016). Regarding the complete study: Using TCR repertoire profiling, the study followed T-cell immune reconstitution in a quantitative way in children after TCRalphabeta/CD19-depleted allogeneic hematopoietic cell transplantation.

Findings and caveats that apply to the study as a whole: The high TCRbeta diversity at day 60 in some patients was ascribed to recipient T cells and intrathymic progenitors that had survived conditioning. The frequencies of hyperexpanded clones fell over the following months, and after one year, T-cell counts and TCRbeta diversity were mostly attributed to newly produced T cells. Apparently early alphabetaT-cell count recovery about two months after transplant reportedly relied on only several hundred rapidly expanded clones derived from non-depleted graft cells.

Interpreted using the paper, the treatment or condition label stands for: allogeneic hematopoietic cell transplantation with graft depleted of TCRalphabeta T cells and CD19 B cells. The transplant recipients were children given TCRalphabeta/CD19-depleted allogeneic hematopoietic cell grafts. Libraries were made using PCR. The reads were generated on an Illumina HiSeq 2500. To normalize quantification of the TCRbeta repertoire, the TCR libraries were built with molecular barcoding that relied on unique molecular identifiers. TCRdb trimmed public reads at Q25 via fastp, called clones via MiXCR and kept in-frame beta chains. Rows with a matching CDR3 protein are joined into one entry that keeps the most common DNA and genes. Present in this sample are some 120,000 distinct CDR3 sequences, more than 20% of which were seen just once. The ten largest clones add up to under 12% of the sample. The clonotype comes from a male patient under 10 years old who had a stem cell transplant for chronic granulomatous disease, so the T cells may come from the graft donor. The source was PBMCs, mostly from graft donor cells, collected 180 days after TCRalphabeta/CD19-depleted stem cell transplant.

Here the CDR3 is given as CASSLAQRVYGYTF. In nucleotides, the sequence is TGTGCCAGCAGCTTAGCGCAGAGGGTCTATGGCTACACCTTC. The V and J segments used are TRBV7-8 and TRBJ1-2; the D gene is unclear. There are 14 amino acids in the CDR3, from cysteine to phenylalanine inclusive. The retained sequence is limited to the CDR3, 42 bases, with the frame set at the first base. CDR1 and CDR2 (SGHVS, FQNEAQ) derive from the germline V gene. A distance of 9 bases separates the germline ends of V and J, which lose 0 bases and 4 bases respectively.